The next 7 T cell receptor beta chains were all read from a single sample in a study of somatic mutations in cytotoxic T cells in rheumatoid arthritis. TCRdb's copy holds only in-frame clones and misses some; the assay was immunoSEQ multiplex PCR. The table lists fewer than 20,000 clones, around 79% of them singletons. Sequencing was performed on CD8+ T cells sorted from blood. The receptors shown here come from an adult with rheumatoid arthritis.

V is TRBV4-1 and J is TRBJ1-1; no firm D call. Per germline, CDR1 MGHRA and CDR2 YSYEKL. Trimming stripped 2 bases from V and 2 bases from J, with 24 bases between. The CDR3 length is 19 residues. In DNA, the CDR3 is TGCGCCAGCAGCCAAACCCTTTATTGGCAGGCTAACTCCAACACTGAAGCTTTCTTT. This sequence encodes CASSQTLYWQANSNTEAFF.

This chain joins TRBV29-1 and TRBJ2-1, with 11 bases aligning to TRBD1. This CDR3 contains 13 residues. CDR1 and CDR2 (germline): SQVTM, ANQGSEA. J was trimmed by 6 bases and V by 4 bases; bases with no gene match: 2. CDR3 protein: CSVAGTGGNEQFF. CDR3 nucleotide sequence: TGCAGCGTTGCAGGGACAGGGGGCAATGAGCAGTTCTTC.

The CDR3 nucleotides read TGCGCCAGCAGCTTGGGGAGACAGGGCCCCTACAATGAGCAGTTCTTC. This sequence encodes CASSLGRQGPYNEQFF. The chain couples TRBV5-1 to TRBJ2-1; TRBD1 aligns across 7 bases. V shed 0 bases and J 2 bases; nucleotides not matched to a gene: 5. CDR1 and CDR2 from the germline V gene are SGHRS and YFSETQ. The CDR3 spans 16 residues.

The chain joins TRBV27 to TRBJ1-5; unclear D gene. V was clipped by 2 bases and J by 7 bases, with 6 bases between them. The CDR3 is made up of 12 amino acids. Germline CDR1 and CDR2: MNHEY and SMNVEV (reference sequence). CDR3 sequence: CASSLIGQPQHF. CDR3 in DNA: TGTGCCAGCAGTTTAATCGGACAGCCCCAGCATTTT.

The rearrangement uses TRBV5-6 and TRBJ1-1; 9 bases match TRBD1. The J segment lost 3 bases and the V segment lost 4 bases, leaving 10 bases of the junction unmatched. Germline CDR1 SGHDT, CDR2 YYEEEE. This CDR3 spans 16 amino acids. Here the CDR3 reads CASSQGQGSFDTEAFF. In DNA, the CDR3 is TGTGCCAGCAGCCAGGGACAGGGAAGTTTTGACACTGAAGCTTTCTTT.

Written as DNA, the CDR3 is TGCGCCAGCAATTGGGGAGGATCGAACACTGAAGCTTTCTTT. Its protein product is CASNWGGSNTEAFF. This chain connects TRBV4-1 to TRBJ1-1, with unresolved D. Germline V CDR1 and CDR2: MGHRA, YSYEKL. There are 14 residues in the CDR3. Trimming took 7 bases from V and 1 from J, leaving 13 bases between them.

This rearrangement joins TRBV7-9 to TRBJ1-2, with D unresolved. Trimming took off 4 bases at V and 4 bases at J, with 10 bases between the two ends. Per germline, CDR1 SEHNR and CDR2 FQNEAQ (reference sequence). The CDR3 contains 13 residues. This CDR3 reads CASSSEHFYGYTF. CDR3 coding DNA: TGTGCCAGCAGCTCTGAACACTTCTATGGCTACACCTTC. The whole variable domain, filled in from reference TRBV7-9 and TRBJ1-2, reads DTGVSQNPRHKITKRGQNVTFRCDPISEHNRLYWYRQTLGQGPEFLTYFQNEAQLEKSRLLSDRFSAERPKGSFSTLEIQRTEQGDSAMYLCASSSEHFYGYTFGSGTRLTVV.